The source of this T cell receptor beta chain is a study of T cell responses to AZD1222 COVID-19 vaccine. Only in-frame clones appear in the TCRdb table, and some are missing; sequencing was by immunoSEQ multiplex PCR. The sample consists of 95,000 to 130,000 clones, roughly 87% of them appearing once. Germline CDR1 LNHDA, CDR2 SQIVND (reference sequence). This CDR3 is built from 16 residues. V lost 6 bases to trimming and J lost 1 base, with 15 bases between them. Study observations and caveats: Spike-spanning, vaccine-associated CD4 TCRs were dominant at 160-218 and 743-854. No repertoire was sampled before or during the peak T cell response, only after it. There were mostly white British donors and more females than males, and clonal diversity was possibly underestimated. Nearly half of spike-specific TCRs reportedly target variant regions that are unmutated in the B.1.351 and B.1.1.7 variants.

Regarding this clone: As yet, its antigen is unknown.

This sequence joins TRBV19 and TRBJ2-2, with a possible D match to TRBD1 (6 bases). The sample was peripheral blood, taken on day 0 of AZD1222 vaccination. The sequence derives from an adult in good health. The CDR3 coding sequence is TGTGCCAGTAGGGTGGTTTGGGGGCAGAACACCGGGGAGCTGTTTTTT. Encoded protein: CASRVVWGQNTGELFF.